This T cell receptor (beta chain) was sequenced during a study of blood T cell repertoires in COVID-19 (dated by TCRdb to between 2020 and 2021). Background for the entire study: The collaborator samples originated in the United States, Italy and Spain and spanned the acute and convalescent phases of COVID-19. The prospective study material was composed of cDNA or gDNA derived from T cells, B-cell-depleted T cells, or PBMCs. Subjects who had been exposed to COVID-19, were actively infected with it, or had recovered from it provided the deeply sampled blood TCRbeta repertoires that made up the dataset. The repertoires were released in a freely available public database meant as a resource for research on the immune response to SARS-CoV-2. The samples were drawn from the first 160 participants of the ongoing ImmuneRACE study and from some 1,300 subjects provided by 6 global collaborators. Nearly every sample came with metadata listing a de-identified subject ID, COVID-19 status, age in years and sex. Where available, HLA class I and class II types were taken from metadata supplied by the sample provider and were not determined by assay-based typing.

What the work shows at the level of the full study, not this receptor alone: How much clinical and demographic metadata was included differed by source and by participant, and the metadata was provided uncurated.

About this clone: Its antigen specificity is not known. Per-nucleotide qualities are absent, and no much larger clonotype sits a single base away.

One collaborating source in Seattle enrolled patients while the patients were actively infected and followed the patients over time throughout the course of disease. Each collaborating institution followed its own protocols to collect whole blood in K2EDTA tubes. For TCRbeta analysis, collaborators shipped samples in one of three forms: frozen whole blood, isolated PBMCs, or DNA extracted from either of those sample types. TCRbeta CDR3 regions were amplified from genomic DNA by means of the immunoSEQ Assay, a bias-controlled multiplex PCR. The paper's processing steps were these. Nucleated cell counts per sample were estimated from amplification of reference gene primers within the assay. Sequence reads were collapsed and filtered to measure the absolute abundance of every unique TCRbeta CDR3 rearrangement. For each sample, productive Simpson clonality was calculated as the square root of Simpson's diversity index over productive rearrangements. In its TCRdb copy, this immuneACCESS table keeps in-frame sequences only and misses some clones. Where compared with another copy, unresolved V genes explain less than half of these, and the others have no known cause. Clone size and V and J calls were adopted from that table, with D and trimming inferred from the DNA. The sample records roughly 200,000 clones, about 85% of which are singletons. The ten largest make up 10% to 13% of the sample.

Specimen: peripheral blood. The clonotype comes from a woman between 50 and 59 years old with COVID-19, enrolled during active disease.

The DNA is as follows: TGTGCCAGCAGGAAGACAGGACAAGAGACCCAGTACTTC. This codes for CASRKTGQETQYF. Rearrangement joined TRBV6-5 to TRBJ2-5; perhaps TRBD1 is the D gene, with 6 bases matching. The CDR3 runs 13 residues from the cysteine to the phenylalanine. The only DNA kept is the CDR3, 39 bases in frame from the first base. Trimming removed 6 bases from V and 2 bases from J, leaving 10 bases between the germline ends. CDR1 MNHEY and CDR2 SVGAGI were looked up in the germline V gene.